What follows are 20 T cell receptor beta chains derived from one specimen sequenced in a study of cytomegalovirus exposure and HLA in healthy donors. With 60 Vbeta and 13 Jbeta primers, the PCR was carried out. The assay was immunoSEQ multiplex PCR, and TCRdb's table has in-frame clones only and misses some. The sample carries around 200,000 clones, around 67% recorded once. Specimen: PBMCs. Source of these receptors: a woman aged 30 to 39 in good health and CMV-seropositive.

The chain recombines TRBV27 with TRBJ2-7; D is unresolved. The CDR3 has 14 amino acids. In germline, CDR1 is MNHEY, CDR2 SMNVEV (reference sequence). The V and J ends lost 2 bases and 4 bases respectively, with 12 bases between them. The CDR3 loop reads CASSLDSSGYEQYF. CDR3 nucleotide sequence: TGTGCCAGCAGTTTAGATTCTAGTGGATACGAGCAGTACTTC.

CDR3 bases: TGTGCCAGCAGCCAAGAAAGGCAGGCCATATACAATGAGCAGTTCTTC. This gives the protein CASSQERQAIYNEQFF. The chain couples TRBV4-2 to TRBJ2-1; unclear D gene. From germline, CDR1 is LGHNA and CDR2 YNFKEQ. V was pared by 0 bases and J by 4 bases, with 13 bases between. The CDR3 runs to 16 residues.

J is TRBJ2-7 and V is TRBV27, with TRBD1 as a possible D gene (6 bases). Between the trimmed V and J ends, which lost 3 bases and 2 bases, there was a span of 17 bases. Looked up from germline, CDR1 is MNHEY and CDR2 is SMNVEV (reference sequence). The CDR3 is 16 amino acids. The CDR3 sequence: CASSFSTGIQTYEQYF. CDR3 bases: TGTGCCAGCAGTTTCTCAACAGGGATCCAAACCTACGAGCAGTACTTC.

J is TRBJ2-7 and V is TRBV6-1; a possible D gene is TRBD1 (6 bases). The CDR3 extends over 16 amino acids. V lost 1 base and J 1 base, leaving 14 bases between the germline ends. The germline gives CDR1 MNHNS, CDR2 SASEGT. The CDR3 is CASSEGEQGWSYEQYF. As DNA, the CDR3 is TGTGCCAGCAGTGAAGGGGAACAGGGATGGTCCTACGAGCAGTACTTC.

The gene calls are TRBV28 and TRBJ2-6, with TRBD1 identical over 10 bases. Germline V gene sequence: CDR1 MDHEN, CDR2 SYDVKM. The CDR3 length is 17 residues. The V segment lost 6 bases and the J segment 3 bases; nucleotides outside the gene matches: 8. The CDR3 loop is CASRTRQGASGANVLTF. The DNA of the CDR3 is TGTGCCAGCAGGACCAGACAGGGGGCCAGTGGGGCCAACGTCCTGACTTTC.

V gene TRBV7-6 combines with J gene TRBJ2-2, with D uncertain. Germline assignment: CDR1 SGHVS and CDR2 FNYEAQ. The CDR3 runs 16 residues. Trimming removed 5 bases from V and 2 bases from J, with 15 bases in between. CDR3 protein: CASSPVDGLNTGELFF. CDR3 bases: TGTGCCAGCAGCCCCGTAGATGGGCTCAACACCGGGGAGCTGTTTTTT.

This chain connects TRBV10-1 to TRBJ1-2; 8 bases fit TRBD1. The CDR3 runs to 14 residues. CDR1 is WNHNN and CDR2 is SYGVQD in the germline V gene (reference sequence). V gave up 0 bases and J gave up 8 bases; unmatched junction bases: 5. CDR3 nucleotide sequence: TGCGCCAGCAGTGAGTCCACGGACAGGGAAGGCTACACCTTC. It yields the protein CASSESTDREGYTF.

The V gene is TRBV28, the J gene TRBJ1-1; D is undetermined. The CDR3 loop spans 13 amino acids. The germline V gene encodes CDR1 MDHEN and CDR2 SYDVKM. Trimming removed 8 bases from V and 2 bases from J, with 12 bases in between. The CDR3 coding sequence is TGTGCCAGCGGTATTACATCCAACACTGAAGCTTTCTTT. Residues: CASGITSNTEAFF.

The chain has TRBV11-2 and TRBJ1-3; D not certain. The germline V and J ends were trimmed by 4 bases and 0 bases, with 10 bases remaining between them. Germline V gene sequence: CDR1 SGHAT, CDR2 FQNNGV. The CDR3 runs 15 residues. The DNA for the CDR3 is TGTGCCAGCAGCTCGGACGGACTCTCTGGAAACACCATATATTTT. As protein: CASSSDGLSGNTIYF.

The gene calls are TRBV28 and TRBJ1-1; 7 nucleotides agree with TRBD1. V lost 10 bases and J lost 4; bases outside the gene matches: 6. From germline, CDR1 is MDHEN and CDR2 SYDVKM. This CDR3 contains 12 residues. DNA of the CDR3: TGTGCCACCCAAGGGGGCACCACTGAAGCTTTCTTT. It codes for CATQGGTTEAFF.

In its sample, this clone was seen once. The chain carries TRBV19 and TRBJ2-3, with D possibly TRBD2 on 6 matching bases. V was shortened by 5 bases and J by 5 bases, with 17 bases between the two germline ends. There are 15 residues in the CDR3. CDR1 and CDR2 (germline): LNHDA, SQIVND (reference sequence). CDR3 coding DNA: TGTGCCAGTAGTCTAATATCGGGAGTGGGAGATACGCAGTATTTT. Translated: CASSLISGVGDTQYF.

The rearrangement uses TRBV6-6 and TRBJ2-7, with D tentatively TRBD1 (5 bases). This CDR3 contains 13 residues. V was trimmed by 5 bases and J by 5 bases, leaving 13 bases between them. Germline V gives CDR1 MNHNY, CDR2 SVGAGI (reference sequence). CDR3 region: CASSDWGRDEQYF. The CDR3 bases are TGTGCCAGCAGTGATTGGGGCAGGGACGAGCAGTACTTC.

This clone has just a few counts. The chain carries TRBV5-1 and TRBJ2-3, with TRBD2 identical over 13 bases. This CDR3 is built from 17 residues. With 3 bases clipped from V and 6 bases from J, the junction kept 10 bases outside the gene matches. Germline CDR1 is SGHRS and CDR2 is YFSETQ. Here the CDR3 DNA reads TGCGCCAGCAGCTCAGGGACTAGCGGGAATATGGTTGATACGCAGTATTTT. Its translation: CASSSGTSGNMVDTQYF.

The DNA for the CDR3 is TGCGCCAGCAGCTTGGGTAGCGCCGGGGAGCTGTTTTTT. Protein sequence: CASSLGSAGELFF. J is TRBJ2-2 and V is TRBV5-1; a possible D gene is TRBD2 (5 bases). Looked up from germline, CDR1 is SGHRS and CDR2 is YFSETQ. V gave up 0 bases and J gave up 6 bases, with 6 bases separating them. CDR3 length: 13 amino acids. Drawing the rest from reference TRBV5-1 and TRBJ2-2, the complete variable domain is KAGVTQTPRYLIKTRGQQVTLSCSPISGHRSVSWYQQTPGQGLQFLFEYFSETQRNKGNFPGRFSGRQFSNSRSEMNVSTLELGDSALYLCASSLGSAGELFFGEGSRLTVL.

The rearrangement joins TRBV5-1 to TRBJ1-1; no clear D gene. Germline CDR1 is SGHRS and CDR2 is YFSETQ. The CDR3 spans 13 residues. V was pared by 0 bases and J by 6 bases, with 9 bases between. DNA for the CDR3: TGCGCCAGCAGCTTGGCTGAGGGTGCTGAAGCTTTCTTT. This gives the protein CASSLAEGAEAFF.

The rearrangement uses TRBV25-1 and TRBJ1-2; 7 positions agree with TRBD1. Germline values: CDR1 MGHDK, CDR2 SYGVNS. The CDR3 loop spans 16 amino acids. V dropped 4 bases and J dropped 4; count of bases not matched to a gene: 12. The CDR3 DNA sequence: TGTGCCAGCAGTGGCACCCCTGGGGACAGACGCTATGGCTACACCTTC. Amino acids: CASSGTPGDRRYGYTF.

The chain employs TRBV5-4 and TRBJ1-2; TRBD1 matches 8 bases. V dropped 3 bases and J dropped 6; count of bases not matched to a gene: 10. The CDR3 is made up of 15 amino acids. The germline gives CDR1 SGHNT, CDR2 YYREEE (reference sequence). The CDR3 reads CASSYPEDRVNGYTF. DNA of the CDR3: TGTGCCAGCAGCTACCCGGAGGACAGGGTAAATGGCTACACCTTC. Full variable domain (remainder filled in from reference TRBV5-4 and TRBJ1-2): ETGVTQSPTHLIKTRGQQVTLRCSSQSGHNTVSWYQQALGQGPQFIFQYYREEENGRGNFPPRFSGLQFPNYSSELNVNALELDDSALYLCASSYPEDRVNGYTFGSGTRLTVV.

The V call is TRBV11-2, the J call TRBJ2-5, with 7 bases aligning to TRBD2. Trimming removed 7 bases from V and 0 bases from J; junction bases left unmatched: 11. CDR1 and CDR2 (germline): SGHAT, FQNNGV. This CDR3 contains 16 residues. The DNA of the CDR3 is TGTGCCAGCACCTCTTTTGATAGCGGGCACCAAGAGACCCAGTACTTC. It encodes CASTSFDSGHQETQYF. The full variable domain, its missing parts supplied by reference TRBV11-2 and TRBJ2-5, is EAGVAQSPRYKIIEKRQSVAFWCNPISGHATLYWYQQILGQGPKLLIQFQNNGVVDDSQLPKDRFSAERLKGVDSTLKIQPAKLEDSAVYLCASTSFDSGHQETQYFGPGTRLLVL.

CDR3 amino acids: CASRATGEGGYTF. CDR3 sequence (DNA): TGTGCCAGCAGAGCCACAGGGGAAGGTGGCTACACCTTC. This chain uses TRBV6-1 with TRBJ1-2; 7 bases align to TRBD1. CDR3 size: 13 residues. After removal of 6 bases from V and 7 bases from J, the junction contained 8 bases not matched to a gene. Germline V gene lookup returns CDR1 MNHNS and CDR2 SASEGT.

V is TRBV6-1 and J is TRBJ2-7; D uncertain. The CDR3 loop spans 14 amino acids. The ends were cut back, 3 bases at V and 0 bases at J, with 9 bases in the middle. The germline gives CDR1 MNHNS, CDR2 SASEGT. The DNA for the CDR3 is TGTGCCAGCAGTGATCTTGGCGGCTCCTACGAGCAGTACTTC. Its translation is CASSDLGGSYEQYF.